This TCR beta chain was identified in a study of blood T cell repertoires in COVID-19 (dated by TCRdb to the early 2020s). Study-wide context: Collaborator samples came from the United States, Italy and Spain and covered acute and convalescent phases of COVID-19. The repertoires were made available in a free public database intended to serve as a resource for research on the immune response to SARS-CoV-2. Subjects who had been exposed to COVID-19, were actively infected with it, or had recovered from it provided the deeply sampled blood TCRbeta repertoires that made up the dataset. The prospective study material was composed of cDNA or gDNA derived from T cells, B-cell-depleted T cells, or PBMCs. The samples were drawn from two sources: the first 160 participants of the ongoing ImmuneRACE study, and some 1,300 subjects contributed by 6 global collaborators. HLA class I and class II types, where available, came from metadata supplied by the sample provider rather than from assay-based typing. Nearly every sample came with metadata listing a de-identified subject ID, COVID-19 status, age in years and sex. Here is what the overall study found, with its caveats: Clinical and demographic metadata were provided uncurated, with the amount varying by source and participant.

TCRbeta CDR3 regions were amplified from genomic DNA using the immunoSEQ Assay, a bias-controlled multiplex PCR. The authors' analysis ran thus. Nucleated cell counts per sample were estimated from amplification of reference gene primers within the assay. Sequence reads were collapsed and filtered to measure the absolute abundance of every unique TCRbeta CDR3 rearrangement. For each sample, productive Simpson clonality was calculated as the square root of Simpson's diversity index across productive rearrangements. TCRdb took this table from immuneACCESS and kept in-frame rearrangements with V and J called. Such tables lack part of the clones; where checked against another copy, unresolved V genes explain under half of the gap, and the rest is unexplained. That table furnishes V, J and clone size, whereas the DNA furnished D and trimming. Here the sample has 150,000 to 200,000 clones; 82% occur a single time. Roughly 8.1% of the sample belongs to the ten largest clones.

A remark on this clone: Its specific antigen is unknown. The sample holds no much larger clone one base away, and base qualities are not on file.

Whole blood was collected in K2EDTA tubes by collaborating institutions according to the institutions' own protocols. Collaborator samples were shipped for TCRbeta analysis as frozen whole blood, isolated PBMCs, or DNA extracted from either sample type. The junction carries 11 bases between V and J, which are trimmed by 0 bases and 2 bases respectively. The germline V gene encodes CDR1 SGHRS and CDR2 YFSETQ. From cysteine to phenylalanine, the CDR3 is 15 amino acids long. Only the CDR3 DNA stays, 45 bases, in frame from base 1. This clonotype was sampled from a woman between 65 and 79 years old with acute or convalescent COVID-19. The specimen sequenced was peripheral blood. The rearranged segments are TRBV5-1 and TRBJ2-5; TRBD1 might be the D gene, on 6 matching bases. The CDR3 protein: CASSLAQGSQETQYF. The nucleotide sequence is TGCGCCAGCAGCTTGGCACAGGGCTCTCAAGAGACCCAGTACTTC.